This note documents a single T cell receptor (beta chain) sequence. What antigen it recognizes has not been identified. No quality values exist for individual bases; no much larger clone is one base distant. This sample stems from a study of blood T cells in healthy people across ages (dated by TCRdb to between 2014 and 2017). The study in broad terms: Template switching captured roughly one uniquely barcoded TCR beta cDNA molecule per two T cells in model experiments. The donors were divided into four age groups: young (average approximately 16 years), middle-aged (roughly 42), aged (around 67) and long-lived (roughly 82). To avoid experimental bias, donors of different ages were spread randomly across the sequencing lanes. Using the same blood draw, the study looked at two additional independent replicas of 1 million unique cDNA reads for two donors, one aged 18 to 29 and the other aged 80 or older. To track age-related changes in TCR beta repertoire diversity, the study relied on deep sequencing normalized with unique cDNA molecular identifiers.

V gives up 6 bases and J gives up 1 base, and the segment between their germline ends measures 10 bases. Including the terminal cysteine and phenylalanine, the CDR3 comprises 13 residues. Only CDR3 DNA remains: 39 bases, in frame from the first base. The germline V gene encodes CDR1 DFQATT and CDR2 SNEGSKA (reference sequence). Library generation was performed with 5' RACE. The sequencer was an Illumina HiSeq 2500. The second PCR ran for about 7 to 11 cycles and used a J-beta primer mix along with a sample-barcoded 5' primer. A template-switch 5' adaptor carrying 12 random nucleotides introduced a unique molecular identifier onto each TCR beta cDNA molecule. Each sample yielded at least 2.5 million CDR3-containing paired-end reads. All of the RNA was converted into first-strand cDNA using the Mint cDNA synthesis kit, with a TRBC-specific oligonucleotide serving as the primer. All cDNA was treated with uracil-DNA glycosylase and then went through a first 18-cycle PCR with the universal primers M1SS and BC2_uni_R. From the authors' description of their analysis: For normalization, 1 million high-quality reads were randomly selected from each sample, with every read carrying a distinct molecular identifier. Reads sharing molecular identifiers were discarded rather than binned into consensus sequences. MiTCR, set to a Q25 quality threshold and the strictest error-elimination algorithm, was used for CDR3 identification, clonotype clustering and error correction. A nonparametric unseen species model with Euler transformation was used to estimate lower-bound total TCR beta diversity. In-frame beta chains were kept once TCRdb had trimmed the public reads at Q25 with fastp and called clones with MiXCR. Entries are consolidated by CDR3 protein sequence, retaining the most common genes and DNA. These V and J calls originate from TCRdb's pipeline instead of the authors' own analysis. This sample gives approximately 820,000 distinct CDR3 sequences in total; approximately 44% of them show up just once. The ten largest clones represent approximately 20% of the sample.

Donors were under 40 systemically healthy Caucasian individuals from Russia aged roughly 6 to 100 years. Each donor gave 8 to 10 milliliters of peripheral blood, collected into EDTA-treated Vacutainer tubes. Ficoll-Paque density-gradient centrifugation was used to isolate PBMCs, with at least 6 million per sample. Trizol reagent was used to extract total RNA from the PBMCs, yielding at least 5.5 micrograms per sample. Naive CD45RAhigh/CD27high T cell percentages were measured by flow cytometry on a PBMC aliquot from every donor. Overall study outcomes, separate from this receptor: Compared with the aged group, the long-lived group had more naive CD4+ T cells, fewer expanded clones and increased TCR diversity, suggesting age selection. As age increased, observed TCR beta diversity per million T cells dropped in a roughly linear way, and a significant reduction was already evident by age 40. Donor CMV infection status was unknown, potentially confounding age-related changes in expanded clonotypes. Bulk unsorted PBMC profiling prevented conclusive comparison of naive and antigen-experienced compartments. Estimates of total diversity based on one million sequenced T cells were considered lower bounds and underestimates. A strong correlation was found between observed TCR beta diversity and the percentage of naive T cells measured by flow cytometry.

The chain is assembled from TRBV20-1 and TRBJ1-5, and TRBD1 may be the D gene, going by 5 matching bases. Sequencing input: blood. The TCR comes from a man between 60 and 70 years old in good health. The bases read TGCAGTGCCACGGACACGAGCAATCAGCCCCAGCATTTT. It codes for CSATDTSNQPQHF.